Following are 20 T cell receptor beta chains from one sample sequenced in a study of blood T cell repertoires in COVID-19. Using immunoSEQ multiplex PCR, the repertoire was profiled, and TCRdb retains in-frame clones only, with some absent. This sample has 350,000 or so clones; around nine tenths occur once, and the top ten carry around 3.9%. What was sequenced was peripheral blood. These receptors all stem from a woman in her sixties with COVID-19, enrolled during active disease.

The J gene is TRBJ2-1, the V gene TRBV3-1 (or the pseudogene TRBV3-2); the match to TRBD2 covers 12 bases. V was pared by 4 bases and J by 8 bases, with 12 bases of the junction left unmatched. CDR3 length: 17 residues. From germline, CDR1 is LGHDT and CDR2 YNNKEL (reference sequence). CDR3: CASSPWLAGGQRDEQFF. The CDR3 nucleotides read TGTGCCAGCAGCCCCTGGCTAGCGGGGGGGCAAAGGGATGAGCAGTTCTTC.

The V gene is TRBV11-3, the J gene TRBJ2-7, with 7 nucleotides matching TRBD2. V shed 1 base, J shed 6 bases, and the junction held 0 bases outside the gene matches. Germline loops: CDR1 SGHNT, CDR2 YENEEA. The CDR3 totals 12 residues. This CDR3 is CASSLGEGEQYF. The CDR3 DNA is TGTGCCAGCAGCTTAGGGGAGGGCGAGCAGTACTTC.

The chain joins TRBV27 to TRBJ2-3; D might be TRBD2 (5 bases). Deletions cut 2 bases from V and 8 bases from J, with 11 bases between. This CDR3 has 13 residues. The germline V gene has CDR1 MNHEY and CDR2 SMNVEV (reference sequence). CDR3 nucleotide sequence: TGTGCCAGCAGTTTACCTAGAGGGAGTACGCAGTATTTT. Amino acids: CASSLPRGSTQYF.

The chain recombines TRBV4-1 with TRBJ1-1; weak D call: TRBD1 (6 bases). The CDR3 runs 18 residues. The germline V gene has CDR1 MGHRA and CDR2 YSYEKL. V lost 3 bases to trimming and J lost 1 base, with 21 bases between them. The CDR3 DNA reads TGCGCCAGCAGCCAGGAATTAGACAGGCCCACGGGGAACACTGAAGCTTTCTTT. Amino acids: CASSQELDRPTGNTEAFF.

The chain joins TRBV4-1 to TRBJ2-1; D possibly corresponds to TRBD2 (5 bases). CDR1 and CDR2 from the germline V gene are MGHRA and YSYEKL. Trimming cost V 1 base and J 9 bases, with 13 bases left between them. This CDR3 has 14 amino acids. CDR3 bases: TGCGCCAGCAGCCAAGCTTCACTAGTATCTGAGCAGTTCTTC. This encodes CASSQASLVSEQFF.

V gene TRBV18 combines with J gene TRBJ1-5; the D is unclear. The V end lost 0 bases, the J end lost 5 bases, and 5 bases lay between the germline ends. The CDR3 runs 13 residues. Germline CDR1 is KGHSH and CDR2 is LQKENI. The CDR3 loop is CASSPPGDQPQHF. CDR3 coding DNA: TGTGCCAGCTCACCACCGGGAGATCAGCCCCAGCATTTT.

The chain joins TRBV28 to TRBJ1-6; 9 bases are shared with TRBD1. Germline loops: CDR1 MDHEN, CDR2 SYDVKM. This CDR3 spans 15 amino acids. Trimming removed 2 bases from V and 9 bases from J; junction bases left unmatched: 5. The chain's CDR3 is CASSLLGQGLSPLHF. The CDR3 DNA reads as TGTGCCAGCAGTTTACTGGGACAGGGACTTTCACCCCTCCACTTT.

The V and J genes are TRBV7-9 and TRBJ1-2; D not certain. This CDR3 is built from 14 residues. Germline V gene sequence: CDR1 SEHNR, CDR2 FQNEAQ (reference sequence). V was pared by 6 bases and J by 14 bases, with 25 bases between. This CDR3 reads CASSSGLYGVEGTF. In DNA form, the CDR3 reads TGTGCCAGCAGTTCGGGGTTGTACGGGGTCGAAGGAACCTTC.

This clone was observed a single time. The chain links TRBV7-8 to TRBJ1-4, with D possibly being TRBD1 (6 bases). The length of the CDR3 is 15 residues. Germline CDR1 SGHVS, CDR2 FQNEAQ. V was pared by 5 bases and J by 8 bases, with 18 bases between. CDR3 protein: CASSPPGAGAEKLFF. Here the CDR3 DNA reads TGTGCCAGCAGCCCGCCCGGGGCAGGGGCCGAAAAACTGTTTTTT.

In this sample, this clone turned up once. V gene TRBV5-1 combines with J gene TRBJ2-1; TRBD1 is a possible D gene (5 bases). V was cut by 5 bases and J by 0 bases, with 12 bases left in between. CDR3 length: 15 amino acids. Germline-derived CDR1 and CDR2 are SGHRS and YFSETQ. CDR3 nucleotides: TGCGCCAGCAGTACCCAGGGAAGCTCCTACAATGAGCAGTTCTTC. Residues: CASSTQGSSYNEQFF.

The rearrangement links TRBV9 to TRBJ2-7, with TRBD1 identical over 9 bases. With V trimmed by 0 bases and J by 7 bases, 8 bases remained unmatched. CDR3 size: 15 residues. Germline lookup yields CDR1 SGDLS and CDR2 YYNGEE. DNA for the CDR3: TGTGCCAGCAGCGTAGACCCGGGACAGGGAGCGGAGCAGTACTTC. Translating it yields CASSVDPGQGAEQYF.

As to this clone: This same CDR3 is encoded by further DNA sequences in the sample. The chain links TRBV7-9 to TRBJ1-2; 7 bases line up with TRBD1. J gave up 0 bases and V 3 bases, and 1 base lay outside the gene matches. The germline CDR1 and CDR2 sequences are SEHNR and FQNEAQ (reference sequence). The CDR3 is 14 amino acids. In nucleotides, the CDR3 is TGTGCCAGCAGCTTTACAGGGGCTAACTATGGCTACACCTTC. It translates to CASSFTGANYGYTF.

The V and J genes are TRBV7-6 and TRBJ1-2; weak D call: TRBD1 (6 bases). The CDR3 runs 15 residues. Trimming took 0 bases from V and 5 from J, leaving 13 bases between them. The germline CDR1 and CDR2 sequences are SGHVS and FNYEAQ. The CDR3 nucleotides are TGTGCCAGCAGCTTAGCCCTTGGGACACCATATGGCTACACCTTC. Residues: CASSLALGTPYGYTF.

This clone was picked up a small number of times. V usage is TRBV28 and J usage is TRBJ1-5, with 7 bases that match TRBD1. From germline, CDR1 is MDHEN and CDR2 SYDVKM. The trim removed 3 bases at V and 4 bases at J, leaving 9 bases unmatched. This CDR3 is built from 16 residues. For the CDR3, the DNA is TGTGCCAGCAGTTTCCCCCAGACAGGGAGAAATCAGCCCCAGCATTTT. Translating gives CASSFPQTGRNQPQHF.

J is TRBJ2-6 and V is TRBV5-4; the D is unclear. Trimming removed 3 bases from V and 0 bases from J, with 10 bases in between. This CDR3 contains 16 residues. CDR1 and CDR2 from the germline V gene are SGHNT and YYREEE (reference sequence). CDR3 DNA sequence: TGTGCCAGCAGCTCACAACGATCCTCTGGGGCCAACGTCCTGACTTTC. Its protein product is CASSSQRSSGANVLTF.

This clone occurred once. In nucleotides, the CDR3 is TGTGCCAGCAGCGTCGGGACTAGCGAAATTGGTGAGACCCAGTACTTC. Translation: CASSVGTSEIGETQYF. The rearrangement joins TRBV9 to TRBJ2-5, with 10 bases fitting TRBD2. With 2 bases clipped from V and 5 bases from J, the junction kept 9 bases outside the gene matches. CDR1 and CDR2 from the germline V gene are SGDLS and YYNGEE. The CDR3 extends over 16 amino acids.

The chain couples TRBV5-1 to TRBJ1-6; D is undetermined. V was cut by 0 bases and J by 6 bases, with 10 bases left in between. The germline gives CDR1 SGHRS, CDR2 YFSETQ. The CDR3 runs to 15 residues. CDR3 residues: CASSLVSVPNSPLHF. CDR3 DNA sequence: TGCGCCAGCAGCTTGGTTTCAGTTCCTAATTCACCCCTCCACTTT.

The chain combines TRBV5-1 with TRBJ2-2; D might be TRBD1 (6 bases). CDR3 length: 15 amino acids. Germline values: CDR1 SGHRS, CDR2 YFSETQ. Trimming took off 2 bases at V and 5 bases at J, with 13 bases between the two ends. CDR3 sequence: CASSLDRMATGELFF. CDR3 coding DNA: TGCGCCAGCAGCTTAGACAGGATGGCGACCGGGGAGCTGTTTTTT.

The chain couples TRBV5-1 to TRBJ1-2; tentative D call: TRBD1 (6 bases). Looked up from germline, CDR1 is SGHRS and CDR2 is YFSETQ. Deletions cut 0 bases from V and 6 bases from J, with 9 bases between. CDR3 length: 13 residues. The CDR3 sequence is CASSLAGDNGYTF. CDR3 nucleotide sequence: TGCGCCAGCAGCTTGGCAGGGGACAATGGCTACACCTTC.

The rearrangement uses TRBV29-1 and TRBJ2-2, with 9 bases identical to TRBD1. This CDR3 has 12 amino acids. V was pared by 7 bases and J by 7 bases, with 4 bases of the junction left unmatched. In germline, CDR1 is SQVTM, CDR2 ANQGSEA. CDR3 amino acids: CSATGGVGELFF. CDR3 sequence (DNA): TGCAGCGCCACAGGGGGCGTCGGGGAGCTGTTTTTT.